A single sample is the source of the 10 T cell receptor beta chains below, sequenced in a study of immune cell composition in non-small cell lung cancer. Profiled with immunoSEQ multiplex PCR; TCRdb holds only in-frame clones, not every one. Of about 2,900 clones in the sample, around three quarters are singletons; the top ten hold 3.5% to 5.5%. Sequencing was done on a sample of lung tumor tissue. These receptors were taken from a human donor with non-small cell lung cancer.

CDR3 in DNA: TGTGCCAGCACCTCCCCAGGACCCGGACAGGTGGGCTACACCTTC. It yields the protein CASTSPGPGQVGYTF. The chain joins TRBV21-1 to TRBJ1-2; the table's D call, TRBD1, was not checked against the DNA. TRBV21-1 is a pseudogene. The CDR3 has 15 amino acids.

The chain links TRBV28 to TRBJ1-2; D gene uncertain. The CDR3 has 17 amino acids. Looked up from germline, CDR1 is MDHEN and CDR2 is SYDVKM. V shed 3 bases and J shed 7 bases, with 24 bases lying between them. DNA of the CDR3: TGTGCCAGCAGTTTCGCCGCCCTCTCCGGGGATGGAGGTGGCTACACCTTC. Translation gives CASSFAALSGDGGGYTF.

The table lists this clone with a count of one. The genes are TRBV5-1 and TRBJ1-4; maybe TRBD1 (6 bases). V was pared by 0 bases and J by 6 bases, with 9 bases between. Germline assignment: CDR1 SGHRS and CDR2 YFSETQ. The CDR3 has 14 residues. DNA of the CDR3: TGCGCCAGCAGCTTGGAAGGGGGTTATGAAAAACTGTTTTTT. It codes for CASSLEGGYEKLFF.

The chain employs TRBV5-6 and TRBJ2-6; tentatively, D is TRBD1 (6 bases). This CDR3 spans 18 amino acids. Germline CDR1 is SGHDT and CDR2 is YYEEEE. V lost 3 bases and J lost 0, with 16 bases in between. CDR3 in DNA: TGTGCCAGCAGCTGGGGGCTTCAAGCCCCCTCTGGGGCCAACGTCCTGACTTTC. Translated, it gives CASSWGLQAPSGANVLTF.

The rearrangement joins TRBV2 to TRBJ2-7; 7 bases match TRBD1. The CDR3 sequence is 14 residues long. After removal of 6 bases from V and 3 bases from J, the junction contained 8 bases not matched to a gene. Looked up from germline, CDR1 is SNHLY and CDR2 is FYNNEI. The CDR3 DNA follows: TGTGCCAGCAGGACGGGACAGCGAGTCTACGAGCAGTACTTC. It yields the protein CASRTGQRVYEQYF.

The rearrangement joins TRBV28 to TRBJ1-4; 9 bases match TRBD1. In germline, CDR1 is MDHEN, CDR2 SYDVKM. This CDR3 comprises 16 residues. J was trimmed by 6 bases and V by 2 bases; bases with no gene match: 7. CDR3 region: CASSLVTGGSYEKLFF. The CDR3 nucleotides read TGTGCCAGCAGTTTAGTGACAGGGGGGAGTTATGAAAAACTGTTTTTT. The full variable domain, in which reference TRBV28 and TRBJ1-4 provide the parts outside the CDR3, is DVKVTQSSRYLVKRTGEKVFLECVQDMDHENMFWYRQDPGLGLRLIYFSYDVKMKEKGDIPEGYSVSREKKERFSLILESASTNQTSMYLCASSLVTGGSYEKLFFGSGTQLSVL.

CDR3 bases: TGTGCCAGCAGCCGATACGGACAGGGCGGTACCGGGGAGCTGTTTTTT. Encoded protein: CASSRYGQGGTGELFF. The chain recombines TRBV5-8 with TRBJ2-2; 8 positions match TRBD1. This CDR3 is 16 amino acids long. The germline V gene has CDR1 SGHTS and CDR2 YDEGEE. The V gene end was trimmed by 4 bases and the J gene end by 5 bases; junction bases not matched to a gene: 10. The full variable domain, with the rest looked up from reference TRBV5-8 and TRBJ2-2, is EAGVTQSPTHLIKTRGQQATLRCSPISGHTSVYWYQQALGLGLQFLLWYDEGEERNRGNFPPRFSGRQFPNYSSELNVNALELEDSALYLCASSRYGQGGTGELFFGEGSRLTVL.

The V gene is TRBV2, the J gene TRBJ1-1; the D gene is possibly TRBD1 (6 bases). Germline CDR1 SNHLY, CDR2 FYNNEI. V gave up 4 bases and J gave up 7 bases, with 10 bases separating them. This CDR3 has 12 amino acids. Here the CDR3 DNA reads TGTGCCAGCAGTGCGACAGGATTTGAAGCTTTCTTT. Translated: CASSATGFEAFF.

The chain joins TRBV5-4 to TRBJ1-1; D is unresolved. The CDR3 contains 13 residues. Trimming took 0 bases from V and 1 from J, leaving 4 bases between them. Germline CDR1 is SGHNT and CDR2 is YYREEE (reference sequence). The CDR3 DNA reads as TGTGCCAGCAGCTTGGAACAGAACACTGAAGCTTTCTTT. Translating it yields CASSLEQNTEAFF.

The CDR3 nucleotides are TGTGCCAGCAGCCTGGGACAACCTAACAATGAGCAGTTCTTC. It translates to CASSLGQPNNEQFF. The chain joins TRBV6-5 to TRBJ2-1, with a tentative D call TRBD1 (6 bases). Looked up from germline, CDR1 is MNHEY and CDR2 is SVGAGI. The CDR3 length is 14 residues. The V end was cut by 6 bases, the J end by 5 bases, with 14 bases between.